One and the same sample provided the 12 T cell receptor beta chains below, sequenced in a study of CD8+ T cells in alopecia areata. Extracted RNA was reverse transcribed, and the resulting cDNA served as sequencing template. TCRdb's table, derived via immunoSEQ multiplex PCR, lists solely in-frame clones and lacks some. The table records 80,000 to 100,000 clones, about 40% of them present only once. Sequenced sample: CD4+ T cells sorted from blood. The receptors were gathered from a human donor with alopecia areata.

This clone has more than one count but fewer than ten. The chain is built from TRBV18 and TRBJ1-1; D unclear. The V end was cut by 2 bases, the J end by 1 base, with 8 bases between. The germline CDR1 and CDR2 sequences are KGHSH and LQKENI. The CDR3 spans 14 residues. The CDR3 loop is CASSPGSGNTEAFF. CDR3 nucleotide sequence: TGTGCCAGCTCACCAGGGTCAGGGAACACTGAAGCTTTCTTT.

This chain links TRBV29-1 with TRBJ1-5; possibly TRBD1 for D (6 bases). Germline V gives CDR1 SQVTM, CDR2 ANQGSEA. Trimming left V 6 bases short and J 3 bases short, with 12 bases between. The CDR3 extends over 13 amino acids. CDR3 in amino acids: CSVLDSSNQPQHF. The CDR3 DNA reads TGCAGCGTGTTGGACAGCTCCAATCAGCCCCAGCATTTT. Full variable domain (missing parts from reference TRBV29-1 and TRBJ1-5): SAVISQKPSRDICQRGTSLTIQCQVDSQVTMMFWYRQQPGQSLTLIATANQGSEATYESGFVIDKFPISRPNLTFSTLTVSNMSPEDSSIYLCSVLDSSNQPQHFGDGTRLSIL.

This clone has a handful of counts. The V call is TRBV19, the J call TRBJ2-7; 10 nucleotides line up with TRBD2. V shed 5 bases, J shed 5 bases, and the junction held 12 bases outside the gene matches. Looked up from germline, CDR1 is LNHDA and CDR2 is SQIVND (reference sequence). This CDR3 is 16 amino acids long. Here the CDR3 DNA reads TGTGCCAGTAGTCCAAGAAGCAGCGGGAGGGCCGACGAGCAGTACTTC. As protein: CASSPRSSGRADEQYF.

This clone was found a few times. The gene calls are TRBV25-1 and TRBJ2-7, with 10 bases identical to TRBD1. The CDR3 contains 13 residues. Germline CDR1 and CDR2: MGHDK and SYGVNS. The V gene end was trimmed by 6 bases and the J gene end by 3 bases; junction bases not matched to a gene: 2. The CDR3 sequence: CASRGTGVYEQYF. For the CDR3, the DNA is TGTGCCAGCAGAGGGACAGGGGTCTACGAGCAGTACTTC.

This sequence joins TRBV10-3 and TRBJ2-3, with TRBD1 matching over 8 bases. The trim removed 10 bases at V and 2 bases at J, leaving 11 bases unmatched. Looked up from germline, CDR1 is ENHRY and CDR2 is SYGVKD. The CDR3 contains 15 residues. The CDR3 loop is CATTTGAGTTDTQYF. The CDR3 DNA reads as TGTGCCACAACGACAGGGGCCGGGACCACAGATACGCAGTATTTT.

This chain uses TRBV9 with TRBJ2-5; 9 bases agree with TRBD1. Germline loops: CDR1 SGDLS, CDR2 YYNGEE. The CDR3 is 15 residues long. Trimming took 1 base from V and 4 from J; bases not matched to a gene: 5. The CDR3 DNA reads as TGTGCCAGCAGCGTATGGGACAGGGTAGGAGAGACCCAGTACTTC. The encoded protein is CASSVWDRVGETQYF.

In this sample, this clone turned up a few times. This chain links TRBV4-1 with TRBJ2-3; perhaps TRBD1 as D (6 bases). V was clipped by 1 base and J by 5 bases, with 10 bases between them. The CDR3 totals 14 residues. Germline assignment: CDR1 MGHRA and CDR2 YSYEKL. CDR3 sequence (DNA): TGCGCCAGCAGCCAAGTGTACAGGGTAGATACGCAGTATTTT. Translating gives CASSQVYRVDTQYF.

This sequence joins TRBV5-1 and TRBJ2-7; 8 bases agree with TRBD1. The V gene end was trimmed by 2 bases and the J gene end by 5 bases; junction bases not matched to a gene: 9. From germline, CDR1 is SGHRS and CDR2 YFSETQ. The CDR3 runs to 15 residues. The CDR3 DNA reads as TGCGCCAGCAGCTTCAAAGGTCGGGACAGGCACGAGCAGTACTTC. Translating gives CASSFKGRDRHEQYF.

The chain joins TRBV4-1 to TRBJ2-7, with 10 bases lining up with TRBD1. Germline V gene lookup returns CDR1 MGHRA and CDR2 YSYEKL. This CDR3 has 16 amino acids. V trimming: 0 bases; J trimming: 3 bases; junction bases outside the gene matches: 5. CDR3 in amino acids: CASSQDRGQGIYEQYF. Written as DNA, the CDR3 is TGCGCCAGCAGCCAAGATCGGGGACAGGGGATCTACGAGCAGTACTTC.

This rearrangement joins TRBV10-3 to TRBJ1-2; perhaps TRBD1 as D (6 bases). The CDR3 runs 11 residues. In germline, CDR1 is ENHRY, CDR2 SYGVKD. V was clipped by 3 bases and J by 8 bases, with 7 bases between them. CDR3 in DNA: TGTGCCATCAGTGAAGGGGGAGGCTACACCTTC. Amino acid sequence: CAISEGGGYTF.

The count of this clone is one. The CDR3: CAWSTGLYNEQFF. In DNA, the CDR3 is TGTGCCTGGAGTACCGGCCTCTACAATGAGCAGTTCTTC. The chain combines TRBV30 with TRBJ2-1; D gene ambiguous. Trimming took 2 bases from V and 3 from J, leaving 8 bases between them. The CDR3 is 13 residues long. The germline V gene has CDR1 GTSNPN and CDR2 SVGIG (reference sequence).

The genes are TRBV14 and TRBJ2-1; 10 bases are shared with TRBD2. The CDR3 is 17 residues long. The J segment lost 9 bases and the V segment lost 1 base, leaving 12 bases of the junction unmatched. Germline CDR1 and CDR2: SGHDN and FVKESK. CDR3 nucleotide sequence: TGTGCCAGCAGCCAAGGGTGGGGAACTAGCGGGATGGGTGAGCAGTTCTTC. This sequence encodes CASSQGWGTSGMGEQFF. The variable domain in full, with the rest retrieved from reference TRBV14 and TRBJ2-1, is EAGVTQFPSHSVIEKGQTVTLRCDPISGHDNLYWYRRVMGKEIKFLLHFVKESKQDESGMPNNRFLAERTGGTYSTLKVQPAELEDSGVYFCASSQGWGTSGMGEQFFGPGTRLTVL.